These 8 T cell receptor beta chains came from one sample sequenced in a study of TIL therapy for anti-PD-1-resistant metastatic lung cancer. This sample's time point: pre-treatment sample, taken before nivolumab and TIL therapy. This was the immunoSEQ v3 assay. The assay was immunoSEQ multiplex PCR, and TCRdb's table has in-frame clones only and misses some. The sample carries under 20,000 clones, roughly 85% recorded once. Specimen: blood, collected at baseline. These receptors were taken from a person aged 25-79 years with non-small cell lung cancer.

This clone came up a few times. This chain connects TRBV7-9 to TRBJ1-2, with D tentatively TRBD1 (5 bases). CDR3 size: 14 residues. Looked up from germline, CDR1 is SEHNR and CDR2 is FQNEAQ (reference sequence). Trimming took 7 bases from V and 3 from J, leaving 15 bases between them. The CDR3 region has the DNA TGTGCCAGCACCGGAACAGGTGTAGACTATGGCTACACCTTC. This codes for CASTGTGVDYGYTF.

This clone was detected a few times. The J gene is TRBJ2-2, the V gene TRBV6-5; a possible D gene is TRBD2 (5 bases). Trimming left V 0 bases short and J 3 bases short, with 8 bases between. The CDR3 totals 15 residues. From germline, CDR1 is MNHEY and CDR2 SVGAGI. The DNA for the CDR3 is TGTGCCAGCAGTTACTCGAGGGCCGACACCGGGGAGCTGTTTTTT. This sequence encodes CASSYSRADTGELFF.

V usage is TRBV5-1 and J usage is TRBJ1-1; TRBD1 might be the D (6 bases). The germline V gene has CDR1 SGHRS and CDR2 YFSETQ. The CDR3 loop spans 13 amino acids. V shed 6 bases and J shed 1 base, with 10 bases lying between them. The CDR3 spells CASNLQGNTEAFF. The CDR3 DNA reads as TGCGCCAGCAACTTACAGGGGAACACTGAAGCTTTCTTT.

V usage is TRBV6-2 or TRBV6-3 and J usage is TRBJ1-2; D is unresolved. In germline, CDR1 is MNHEY, CDR2 SVGEGT. Trimming pared 6 bases from V and 5 bases from J, leaving 10 bases between. The CDR3 is 12 residues long. For the CDR3, the DNA is TGTGCCAGCAGCCCTCAAGGGTATGGCTACACCTTC. Its translation is CASSPQGYGYTF.

V is TRBV4-1 and J is TRBJ2-7; a weak D match, TRBD1 (6 bases). V was trimmed by 3 bases and J by 7 bases, leaving 7 bases between them. This CDR3 spans 11 amino acids. Germline V gene lookup returns CDR1 MGHRA and CDR2 YSYEKL. For the CDR3, the DNA is TGCGCCAGCAGCCATGGACAGGAGCAGTACTTC. Its protein is CASSHGQEQYF.

The chain employs TRBV6-2 or TRBV6-3 and TRBJ2-3; 7 bases agree with TRBD1. The CDR3 length is 14 residues. Germline-derived CDR1 and CDR2 are MNHEY and SVGEGT. J gave up 4 bases and V 0 bases, and 1 base lay outside the gene matches. CDR3 DNA sequence: TGTGCCAGCAGTTACTCACAGGGGCCAGATACGCAGTATTTT. It translates to CASSYSQGPDTQYF.

J is TRBJ1-2 and V is TRBV5-1; D ambiguous. The CDR3 runs 12 residues. V was trimmed by 0 bases and J by 1 base, leaving 1 base between them. Germline CDR1 SGHRS, CDR2 YFSETQ. CDR3 in DNA: TGCGCCAGCAGCTTGGATAACTATGGCTACACCTTC. Translation gives CASSLDNYGYTF.

The V call is TRBV30, the J call TRBJ2-1; unclear D gene. Per germline, CDR1 GTSNPN and CDR2 SVGIG (reference sequence). Trimming removed 3 bases from V and 0 bases from J, with 12 bases in between. The CDR3 covers 15 residues. The CDR3 loop is CAWRFGQSSYNEQFF. The CDR3 DNA is TGTGCCTGGAGATTTGGTCAGTCCTCCTACAATGAGCAGTTCTTC.